These 19 T cell receptor beta chains share one sample of origin, sequenced in a study of CD8 T cells in Susac syndrome. RNA totalling about 0.5 to 1 ug underwent reverse transcription with random hexamers. MiXCR, run by TCRdb on the immunoSEQ multiplex PCR reads, gives a single entry per CDR3 protein. The sample yields 200,000 to 250,000 distinct CDR3 sequences, 92% seen once. Material for sequencing was CD8+ T cells from PBMCs. The receptors shown here come from a human donor with multiple sclerosis.

V gene TRBV6-2 or TRBV6-3 combines with J gene TRBJ2-7; the D gene is possibly TRBD2 (6 bases). V dropped 11 bases and J dropped 4 bases, with 21 bases sitting between them. The V gene's germline CDR1 is MNHEY and CDR2 SVGEGT. The length of the CDR3 is 14 residues. The CDR3 DNA sequence: TGTGCCTCAGAACGGGGGAAGGACCTTTACGAGCAGTACTTC. Translated: CASERGKDLYEQYF.

This rearrangement joins TRBV12-3 or TRBV12-4 to TRBJ1-1; 8 nucleotides agree with TRBD1. V lost 5 bases to trimming and J lost 7 bases; unmatched junction nucleotides: 15. The CDR3 length is 16 residues. The CDR3 region has the DNA TGTGCCAGCAGTACTCTCCGGACAGGGCCTCCCCTTGAAGCTTTCTTT. Residues: CASSTLRTGPPLEAFF.

The chain employs TRBV18 and TRBJ2-1, with 9 nucleotides matching TRBD2. The germline V gene encodes CDR1 KGHSH and CDR2 LQKENI. This CDR3 spans 15 amino acids. V dropped 2 bases and J dropped 3; count of bases not matched to a gene: 2. This CDR3 reads CASSPEREVYNEQFF. In DNA form, the CDR3 reads TGTGCCAGCTCACCAGAGCGGGAGGTCTACAATGAGCAGTTCTTC.

The rearrangement uses TRBV12-3 or TRBV12-4 and TRBJ2-3; 14 bases line up with TRBD2. The CDR3 totals 15 residues. J gave up 6 bases and V 4 bases, and 3 bases lay outside the gene matches. The CDR3 nucleotides are TGTGCCAGCAGTTCTGGGACTAGCGGGGGCGATACGCAGTATTTT. Translated: CASSSGTSGGDTQYF.

CDR3 nucleotide sequence: TGTGCCAGCAGTTGGGGCGAGGGGGTTTGGGAGACCCAGTACTTC. Translation gives CASSWGEGVWETQYF. The chain carries TRBV6-2 or TRBV6-3 and TRBJ2-5, with D tentatively TRBD1 (6 bases). V gave up 4 bases and J gave up 5 bases, with 17 bases separating them. The CDR3 is made up of 15 amino acids. Germline CDR1 is MNHEY and CDR2 is SVGEGT.

The chain recombines TRBV5-4 with TRBJ1-2; D ambiguous. This CDR3 contains 15 residues. V was cut by 0 bases and J by 7 bases, with 16 bases left in between. The germline CDR1 and CDR2 sequences are SGHNT and YYREEE (reference sequence). Here the CDR3 reads CASSLGLPNAGGYTF. Here the CDR3 DNA reads TGTGCCAGCAGCTTGGGACTTCCAAACGCCGGTGGCTACACCTTC.

This chain's CDR3 is CASTRDLTDTQYF. The CDR3 DNA sequence: TGTGCCAGCACCCGGGACTTAACAGATACGCAGTATTTT. The chain combines TRBV9 with TRBJ2-3, with a tentative D call TRBD2 (6 bases). Trimming removed 6 bases from V and 3 bases from J, with 11 bases in between. The CDR3 spans 13 residues. CDR1 and CDR2 (germline): SGDLS, YYNGEE.

The rearrangement links TRBV5-1 to TRBJ1-1; D is uncertain. CDR1 is SGHRS, CDR2 YFSETQ, per germline. The CDR3 contains 16 residues. Trimming stripped 0 bases from V and 1 base from J, with 13 bases between. CDR3 nucleotides: TGCGCCAGCAGCTTGGATCTGGTTTCGGAGAACACTGAAGCTTTCTTT. Its translation: CASSLDLVSENTEAFF.

V usage is TRBV3-1 and J usage is TRBJ2-7; 7 bases map to TRBD2. Germline V CDR1 and CDR2: LGHDT, YNNKEL (reference sequence). This CDR3 comprises 15 residues. After removal of 0 bases from V and 3 bases from J, the junction contained 5 bases not matched to a gene. In nucleotides, the CDR3 is TGTGCCAGCAGCCAAGACCATAGGGAGGGCTACGAGCAGTACTTC. It is translated as CASSQDHREGYEQYF.

V gene TRBV13 combines with J gene TRBJ2-1; D possibly corresponds to TRBD2 (5 bases). The ends were cut back, 4 bases at V and 1 base at J, with 14 bases in the middle. The CDR3 consists of 16 residues. CDR1 is PRHDT, CDR2 FYEKMQ, per germline (reference sequence). CDR3 loop: CASSSSGGGSYNEQFF. The CDR3 coding sequence is TGTGCCAGCAGCTCAAGCGGAGGTGGATCCTACAATGAGCAGTTCTTC.

This clonotype was detected once. The chain recombines TRBV30 with TRBJ2-3; D may be TRBD2 (6 bases). With 3 bases removed from V and 4 bases from J, the gap between germline ends came to 17 bases. CDR3 length equals 15 residues. Germline assignment: CDR1 GTSNPN and CDR2 SVGIG (reference sequence). CDR3: CAWSTTRGIADTQYF. The CDR3 nucleotides read TGTGCCTGGAGCACAACCCGGGGGATAGCAGATACGCAGTATTTT.

The chain links TRBV4-2 to TRBJ1-1; D is unresolved. Germline V lookup: CDR1 LGHNA, CDR2 YNFKEQ. Trimming left V 0 bases short and J 0 bases short, with 17 bases between. This CDR3 is 18 amino acids long. In DNA, the CDR3 is TGTGCCAGCAGCCAAGATCCCGGGTCAGTCCAAATGAACACTGAAGCTTTCTTT. Amino acid sequence: CASSQDPGSVQMNTEAFF.

This chain connects TRBV30 to TRBJ1-1; 7 nucleotides agree with TRBD1. This CDR3 is built from 14 residues. V lost 3 bases and J lost 3; bases outside the gene matches: 7. Germline lookup yields CDR1 GTSNPN and CDR2 SVGIG (reference sequence). Written as DNA, the CDR3 is TGTGCCTGGAGGGTTACAGGGGCCTACACTGAAGCTTTCTTT. Translated: CAWRVTGAYTEAFF.

The chain couples TRBV10-3 to TRBJ1-2; a weak D match, TRBD1 (6 bases). The germline V gene encodes CDR1 ENHRY and CDR2 SYGVKD. Trimming removed 3 bases from V and 8 bases from J, with 16 bases in between. The CDR3 extends over 14 amino acids. As DNA, the CDR3 is TGTGCCATCAGTGATGATTCGGGGGCTCAGGGCTACACCTTC. Its translation is CAISDDSGAQGYTF.

V gene TRBV7-9 combines with J gene TRBJ2-1; D not certain. The CDR3 totals 14 residues. Trimming removed 6 bases from V and 4 bases from J, with 13 bases in between. Germline V gene sequence: CDR1 SEHNR, CDR2 FQNEAQ (reference sequence). The CDR3 region is CASSPFNDYNEQFF. The CDR3 bases are TGTGCCAGCAGTCCCTTCAACGATTACAATGAGCAGTTCTTC.

DNA of the CDR3: TGTGCCAGCCCCGTGGGGAGGAGAAGTACAGATACGCAGTATTTT. This codes for CASPVGRRSTDTQYF. V and J are TRBV18 and TRBJ2-3, with D tentatively TRBD2 (6 bases). The V end lost 8 bases, the J end lost 3 bases, and 18 bases lay between the germline ends. CDR3 size: 15 residues. Germline CDR1 KGHSH, CDR2 LQKENI.

The chain links TRBV20-1 to TRBJ1-6, with D unresolved. The CDR3 is 18 amino acids. Between the trimmed V and J ends, which lost 1 base and 2 bases, there was a span of 18 bases. Germline CDR1 is DFQATT and CDR2 is SNEGSKA (reference sequence). Written as DNA, the CDR3 is TGCAGTGCTAGAGTATCCCCTCTTTATGGGGCCTATAATTCACCCCTCCACTTT. The encoded protein is CSARVSPLYGAYNSPLHF.

The V call is TRBV5-6, the J call TRBJ2-1; no clear D. Trimming cost V 0 bases and J 8 bases, with 9 bases left between them. This CDR3 has 13 amino acids. Germline assignment: CDR1 SGHDT and CDR2 YYEEEE. The CDR3 here is CASSLGNSHEQFF. CDR3 nucleotide sequence: TGTGCCAGCAGCTTGGGGAATAGCCATGAGCAGTTCTTC.

The chain combines TRBV4-3 with TRBJ1-2; TRBD1 might be the D (6 bases). The CDR3 covers 15 residues. Per germline, CDR1 LGHNA and CDR2 YSLEER. The V end was cut by 4 bases, the J end by 3 bases, with 15 bases between. CDR3: CASSPGPGQYYGYTF. For the CDR3, the DNA is TGCGCCAGCAGCCCGGGCCCGGGACAATACTATGGCTACACCTTC.